This T cell receptor beta chain was recovered during a study of shared clonotypes between healthy human individuals. Study-level background: Three CD4 naive, three CD4 memory, two CD8 naive and one CD8 memory plate were used per donor. Study-wide points: In general, naive subsets displayed greater estimated richness than memory subsets did.

Worth noting for this clone: Its antigen is currently unknown.

Germline CDR1 SGHRS, CDR2 YFSETQ. This CDR3 spans 14 amino acids. J was trimmed by 5 bases and V by 6 bases; bases with no gene match: 9. Method: immunoSEQ multiplex PCR; TCRdb's copy keeps in-frame clones and lacks some. The table has 1.6 million or so clones, about 96% seen once. There were only Caucasian adults among the donors, and all lived in Nashville, Tennessee. The source is a man in his thirties or forties in good health. The chain joins TRBV5-1 to TRBJ2-7; 9 bases fit TRBD2. Sequencing was performed on naive CD4+ T cells sorted from blood. Sample subset: CD45RA+ positively selected. The chain's CDR3 is CASKYLAGADEQYF. In nucleotides, the CDR3 is TGCGCCAGCAAATATTTAGCGGGAGCGGACGAGCAGTACTTC.